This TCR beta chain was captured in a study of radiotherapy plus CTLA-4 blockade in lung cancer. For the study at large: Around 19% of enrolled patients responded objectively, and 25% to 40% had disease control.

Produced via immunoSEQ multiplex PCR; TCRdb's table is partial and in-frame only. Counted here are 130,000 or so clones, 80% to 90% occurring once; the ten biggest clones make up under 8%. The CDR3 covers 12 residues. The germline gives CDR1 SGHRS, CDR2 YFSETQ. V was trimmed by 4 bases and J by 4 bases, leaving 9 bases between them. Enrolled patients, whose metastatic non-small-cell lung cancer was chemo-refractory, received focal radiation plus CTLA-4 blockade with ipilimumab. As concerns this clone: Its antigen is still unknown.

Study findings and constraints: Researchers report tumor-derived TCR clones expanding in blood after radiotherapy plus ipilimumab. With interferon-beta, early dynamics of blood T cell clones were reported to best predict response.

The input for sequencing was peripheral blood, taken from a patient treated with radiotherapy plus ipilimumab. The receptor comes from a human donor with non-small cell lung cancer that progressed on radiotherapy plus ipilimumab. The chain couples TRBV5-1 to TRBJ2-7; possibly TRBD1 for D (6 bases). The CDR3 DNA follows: TGCGCCAGCAGCATAGGACAGTACGAGCAGTACTTC. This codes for CASSIGQYEQYF.